This entry describes one T cell receptor beta chain. This clonotype was recorded many times. Its recognized antigen is unknown. Base qualities are not at hand, and no much larger clone is one base apart. V lost 5 bases and J lost 4 bases; the stretch between them is 14 bases long. From the cysteine up to the phenylalanine, the CDR3 has a length of 14 residues. Only the CDR3 DNA is retained, 42 bases long and in frame from the first base. Taken from the germline V gene, the CDR1 and CDR2 loops are KGHSH and LQKENI. These data come from a study. TCRdb records Illumina MiSeq as the sequencer. The raw public reads went through TCRdb reprocessing: fastp at Q25, MiXCR clone calling, in-frame beta chains kept. A single entry per CDR3 protein holds the most common genes and DNA from its merged rows. The sample contains about 5,800 distinct CDR3 sequences, 7.5% to 10% of them found a single time. The ten largest clones add up to approximately 5.1% of the sample.

This clonotype was obtained from a human donor with rheumatoid arthritis. This chain is built from TRBV18 and TRBJ1-2; TRBD1 could be the D gene, as 5 bases match. Input material: CD4+ T cells from synovial fluid. CDR3 region: CASSWGYVAYGYTF. The bases read TGTGCCAGCTCATGGGGGTACGTGGCCTATGGCTACACCTTC.